The 6 T cell receptor beta chains reported below all come from one sample, sequenced in a study of blood T cell repertoires in COVID-19. Assay used: immunoSEQ multiplex PCR; TCRdb lists only in-frame clones, some missing. The sample has 37,000 or so clones; roughly 80% are singletons. Sequencing used peripheral blood. The origin of the receptors is a man between 60 and 75 years old with active COVID-19.

This sequence joins TRBV21-1 and TRBJ1-5. TRBV21-1 has pseudogene status. This CDR3 spans 15 amino acids. The CDR3 protein is CASSYTPYSNQPQHF. CDR3 bases: TGTGCCAGCAGCTATACCCCCTATAGCAATCAGCCCCAGCATTTT.

The genes are TRBV5-8 and TRBJ2-3, with 8 positions matching TRBD1. The CDR3 covers 15 residues. Per the germline V gene, CDR1 is SGHTS and CDR2 is YDEGEE. After removal of 0 bases from V and 1 base from J, the junction contained 1 base not matched to a gene. The CDR3 region is CASSLETGGTDTQYF. In DNA form, the CDR3 reads TGTGCCAGCAGCTTGGAGACAGGGGGCACAGATACGCAGTATTTT.

The V and J genes are TRBV29-1 and TRBJ1-2, with 10 bases aligning to TRBD1. Trimming at V came to 7 bases and at J to 4 bases, leaving 6 bases not matched to a gene. Germline V gene sequence: CDR1 SQVTM, CDR2 ANQGSEA. The CDR3 is 13 amino acids. CDR3 protein: CSARDRGTYGYTF. CDR3 coding DNA: TGCAGCGCCCGGGACAGGGGCACCTATGGCTACACCTTC.

This rearrangement joins TRBV6-1 to TRBJ1-5; D gene uncertain. The germline V and J ends were trimmed by 2 bases and 10 bases, with 9 bases remaining between them. Germline V lookup: CDR1 MNHNS, CDR2 SASEGT. The CDR3 spans 12 residues. CDR3 in amino acids: CASSESGGPQHF. The CDR3 DNA is TGTGCCAGCAGTGAAAGCGGAGGCCCCCAGCATTTT.

This clone has only one observation. CDR3 nucleotides: TGTGCCAGCAGCTCCCCCAAGGAGTTCCCTGAGTTCTTC. Protein sequence: CASSSPKEFPEFF. The J gene is TRBJ2-1, the V gene TRBV11-3; D unclear. V was cut by 4 bases and J by 14 bases, with 18 bases left in between. The CDR3 has 13 residues. Germline values: CDR1 SGHNT, CDR2 YENEEA.

The genes are TRBV27 and TRBJ2-1; 9 bases align to TRBD2. CDR3 length: 15 amino acids. After removal of 4 bases from V and 3 bases from J, the junction contained 4 bases not matched to a gene. Germline V gene data show CDR1 as MNHEY and CDR2 as SMNVEV (reference sequence). The CDR3 region has the DNA TGTGCCAGCAGTTATAGCGGGAGCAGCTACAATGAGCAGTTCTTC. Amino acid sequence: CASSYSGSSYNEQFF.